These 31 T cell receptor beta chains originate from one sample sequenced in a study of beta chain features in type 1 diabetes. General study findings and limits: In all four CD4+ subsets, TCRB CDR3 length was significantly, moderately reduced in type 1 diabetes.

Their antigen targets remain unknown. Sequenced material consisted of expressed TCRB transcripts (all of the isolated RNA was reverse transcribed). Assay: immunoSEQ multiplex PCR; the TCRdb copy retains only in-frame clones and omits some. The sample lists 250,000 to 350,000 clones; 14% were seen once. The sample was naive CD4+ T cells from blood. These receptors all come from a man under 40 with type 1 diabetes.

This clone turned up a few times. The chain joins TRBV6-4 to TRBJ2-3, with D possibly being TRBD2 (5 bases). Germline CDR1 reads MRHNA; CDR2 reads SNTAGT. Trimming stripped 4 bases from V and 6 bases from J, with 11 bases between. This CDR3 has 13 amino acids. For the CDR3, the DNA is TGTGCCAGCAGTGTCGGGAACTTGGATACGCAGTATTTT. The encoded protein is CASSVGNLDTQYF.

This clone was counted between two and nine times. CDR3 DNA sequence: TGCGCCAGCAGCGACCAGACGCAGGAAAACTATGGCTACACCTTC. Translation gives CASSDQTQENYGYTF. The chain joins TRBV5-1 to TRBJ1-2, with D hard to call. V lost 4 bases and J lost 2, with 15 bases in between. CDR1 and CDR2 (germline): SGHRS, YFSETQ. This CDR3 is built from 15 residues.

The rearrangement joins TRBV30 to TRBJ1-5; D may be TRBD1 (6 bases). V lost 0 bases and J 8 bases, leaving 11 bases between the germline ends. This CDR3 is built from 13 residues. Germline V gene sequence: CDR1 GTSNPN, CDR2 SVGIG (reference sequence). CDR3 in amino acids: CAWSVQGLEPQHF. CDR3 sequence (DNA): TGTGCCTGGAGTGTCCAGGGGCTGGAGCCCCAGCATTTT.

The chain employs TRBV7-2 and TRBJ2-3, with a weak D call TRBD2 (5 bases). Germline V CDR1 and CDR2: SGHTA, FQGNSA. CDR3 length: 15 amino acids. V lost 3 bases, J lost 0 bases, and 10 bases lay in between. CDR3 in DNA: TGTGCCAGCAGCTTTATGGCGGGCAGCACAGATACGCAGTATTTT. Protein: CASSFMAGSTDTQYF.

The chain carries TRBV11-1 and TRBJ2-3; 7 bases line up with TRBD1. The CDR3 extends over 14 amino acids. The trim removed 5 bases at V and 2 bases at J, leaving 4 bases unmatched. Germline V gene sequence: CDR1 SGHAT, CDR2 FQDESV (reference sequence). DNA of the CDR3: TGTGCCAGCAGCCCAGGGACAGCCACAGATACGCAGTATTTT. Protein product: CASSPGTATDTQYF.

This clone was detected a few times. This chain connects TRBV28 to TRBJ2-7; TRBD2 agrees at 11 bases. Germline V gene sequence: CDR1 MDHEN, CDR2 SYDVKM. The CDR3 contains 16 residues. Losses at the gene ends were 4 bases for V and 2 bases for J; bases not matched to a gene: 7. CDR3 sequence (DNA): TGTGCCAGCAGTTCCTCATTAGCGGGAGGGCCCTACGAGCAGTACTTC. This sequence encodes CASSSSLAGGPYEQYF.

This clone showed up just a few times. The chain couples TRBV5-4 to TRBJ2-1; 10 bases line up with TRBD2. The CDR3 contains 13 residues. The V gene end was trimmed by 4 bases and the J gene end by 14 bases; junction bases not matched to a gene: 9. Germline V CDR1 and CDR2: SGHNT, YYREEE (reference sequence). The CDR3 loop is CASSDPSLAGEFF. CDR3 coding DNA: TGTGCCAGCAGCGACCCTAGCCTAGCGGGAGAGTTCTTC.

This clone was observed a few times. V is TRBV29-1 and J is TRBJ2-7, with D possibly TRBD1 on 6 matching bases. CDR1 and CDR2 (germline): SQVTM, ANQGSEA. CDR3 length: 13 amino acids. The V gene lost 4 bases and the J gene lost 3 bases, with 13 bases spanning the gap. As DNA, the CDR3 is TGCAGCGTTGTGCCCCGAGGGGGCTACGAGCAGTACTTC. It specifies CSVVPRGGYEQYF.

This clone was seen only a few times. CDR3 bases: TGTGCCAGCAGCGGGGGAGCTAGCGGGCCCTCAATCCGCTACGAGCAGTACTTC. Amino acids: CASSGGASGPSIRYEQYF. The chain carries TRBV9 and TRBJ2-7; 8 bases are a match to TRBD2. V shed 3 bases and J 3 bases; nucleotides not matched to a gene: 17. This CDR3 region has 18 residues. Germline loops: CDR1 SGDLS, CDR2 YYNGEE.

The chain couples TRBV2 to TRBJ1-5, with D tentatively TRBD1 (5 bases). The CDR3 consists of 13 residues. Trimming removed 9 bases from V and 4 bases from J, with 13 bases in between. Per germline, CDR1 SNHLY and CDR2 FYNNEI. The CDR3 loop is CASRTSLNQPQHF. The CDR3 DNA reads as TGTGCCAGTCGGACAAGTTTAAATCAGCCCCAGCATTTT.

There are a few counts of this clone. This sequence joins TRBV7-6 and TRBJ1-5, with 8 bases aligning to TRBD1. Germline CDR1 reads SGHVS; CDR2 reads FNYEAQ. The ends lost 5 bases at V and 2 bases at J; junction bases unmatched: 5. CDR3 length equals 15 residues. The CDR3 spells CASSPGTGGNQPQHF. The CDR3 bases are TGTGCCAGCAGCCCAGGGACAGGTGGCAATCAGCCCCAGCATTTT.

This clone was counted between two and nine times. The chain carries TRBV27 and TRBJ2-1, with 8 positions matching TRBD2. This CDR3 is built from 15 residues. Germline CDR1 and CDR2: MNHEY and SMNVEV (reference sequence). Trimming removed 3 bases from V and 7 bases from J; junction bases left unmatched: 8. This CDR3 is CASSLYQRERNEQFF. As DNA, the CDR3 is TGTGCCAGCAGTTTGTACCAGCGGGAGAGGAATGAGCAGTTCTTC.

This chain uses TRBV6-5 with TRBJ2-2; D is possibly TRBD2 (6 bases). The germline CDR1 and CDR2 sequences are MNHEY and SVGAGI. V lost 10 bases, J lost 5 bases, and 17 bases lay in between. This CDR3 has 14 residues. The CDR3 reads CATGQGLQTGELFF. The CDR3 bases are TGTGCCACGGGGCAGGGACTGCAAACCGGGGAGCTGTTTTTT.

J is TRBJ2-7 and V is TRBV25-1, with 10 bases that match TRBD2. CDR3 length: 18 residues. J lost 0 bases, V lost 4 bases, and 12 bases had no gene match. Germline loops: CDR1 MGHDK, CDR2 SYGVNS. This CDR3 reads CASSARTSGGWSSYEQYF. As DNA, the CDR3 is TGTGCCAGCAGTGCTCGGACTAGCGGCGGATGGAGCTCCTACGAGCAGTACTTC.

This clone was seen a handful of times. V and J are TRBV6-6 and TRBJ2-7; TRBD2 is a possible D gene (6 bases). The CDR3 is 12 residues long. Germline V gene data show CDR1 as MNHNY and CDR2 as SVGAGI (reference sequence). Trimming stripped 6 bases from V and 7 bases from J, with 13 bases between. The CDR3 bases are TGTGCCAGCAGACCTCAAAGCGGGGAGCAGTACTTC. Its translation is CASRPQSGEQYF.

The chain links TRBV28 to TRBJ2-7; 9 nucleotides line up with TRBD1. Germline loops: CDR1 MDHEN, CDR2 SYDVKM. The length of the CDR3 is 12 residues. After removal of 6 bases from V and 12 bases from J, the junction contained 9 bases not matched to a gene. The CDR3 protein is CASSLSQGASYF. CDR3 sequence (DNA): TGTGCCAGCAGCCTTTCACAGGGGGCTTCGTACTTC.

The rearrangement joins TRBV2 to TRBJ1-1, with 12 bases lining up with TRBD1. The CDR3 extends over 16 amino acids. Germline CDR1 SNHLY, CDR2 FYNNEI. The J segment lost 4 bases and the V segment lost 8 bases, leaving 11 bases of the junction unmatched. The CDR3 sequence: CASWPGQGARGTEAFF. In nucleotides, the CDR3 is TGTGCCAGCTGGCCGGGACAGGGGGCGCGGGGCACTGAAGCTTTCTTT. The entire variable domain, with the rest obtained from reference TRBV2 and TRBJ1-1, is as follows: EPEVTQTPSHQVTQMGQEVILRCVPISNHLYFYWYRQILGQKVEFLVSFYNNEISEKSEIFDDQFSVERPDGSNFTLKIRSTKLEDSAMYFCASWPGQGARGTEAFFGQGTRLTVV.

The V and J genes are TRBV30 and TRBJ2-2; TRBD2 agrees at 11 bases. This CDR3 comprises 15 residues. CDR1 and CDR2 (germline): GTSNPN, SVGIG (reference sequence). V lost 2 bases and J lost 9; bases outside the gene matches: 8. CDR3 nucleotides: TGTGCCTGGAGTAAGGTAGCGGGAGGGCCCCGGGAGCTGTTTTTT. It yields the protein CAWSKVAGGPRELFF.

This clone was picked up one time. V and J are TRBV6-5 and TRBJ2-1, with D maybe TRBD2 (6 bases). Per the germline V gene, CDR1 is MNHEY and CDR2 is SVGAGI. This CDR3 contains 14 residues. Trimming left V 6 bases short and J 5 bases short, with 14 bases between. The CDR3 sequence is CASSPRRGNNEQFF. The DNA of the CDR3 is TGTGCCAGCAGCCCCCGCCGGGGGAACAATGAGCAGTTCTTC.

In this sample, this clone turned up a few times. The chain links TRBV7-8 to TRBJ2-7; TRBD2 matches at 9 bases. This CDR3 spans 16 amino acids. CDR1 is SGHVS and CDR2 is FQNEAQ in the germline V gene. V gave up 2 bases and J gave up 1 base; unmatched junction bases: 6. CDR3 DNA sequence: TGTGCCAGCAGCTTACGGGTTAGCGGGGGATCCTACGAGCAGTACTTC. This codes for CASSLRVSGGSYEQYF.

A few counts support this clone. The rearrangement links TRBV28 to TRBJ2-7, with D unresolved. Trimming shortened V by 6 bases and J by 5 bases, and 8 bases separated the two germline ends. Germline CDR1 MDHEN, CDR2 SYDVKM. This CDR3 is 11 amino acids long. The CDR3 protein is CASSNFDEQYF. The CDR3, as DNA: TGTGCCAGCAGCAACTTTGACGAGCAGTACTTC.

J is TRBJ2-5 and V is TRBV2; TRBD2 aligns across 9 bases. The germline CDR1 and CDR2 sequences are SNHLY and FYNNEI. This CDR3 is 15 amino acids long. Unmatched junction bases numbered 7, after V lost 6 bases and J lost 2 bases. CDR3 sequence reads: CASRKGTSIQETQYF. CDR3 DNA: TGTGCCAGCAGAAAAGGGACTAGCATACAAGAGACCCAGTACTTC.

The J gene is TRBJ2-1, the V gene TRBV28; 9 nucleotides agree with TRBD2. V lost 3 bases, J lost 4 bases, and 4 bases stayed unmatched. Germline loops: CDR1 MDHEN, CDR2 SYDVKM. The CDR3 extends over 15 amino acids. DNA of the CDR3: TGTGCCAGCAGTTTCGGGACTAGCAGTTACAATGAGCAGTTCTTC. This encodes CASSFGTSSYNEQFF.

In nucleotides, the CDR3 is TGTGCCAGCAGTCCAGCGGGGGTGGGAGATACGCAGTATTTT. This sequence encodes CASSPAGVGDTQYF. The chain joins TRBV28 to TRBJ2-3; 8 bases line up with TRBD2. In germline, CDR1 is MDHEN, CDR2 SYDVKM. The V gene end was trimmed by 5 bases and the J gene end by 5 bases; junction bases not matched to a gene: 6. The CDR3 covers 14 residues.

There are a few counts of this clone. The chain employs TRBV5-5 and TRBJ2-1; TRBD1 aligns across 7 bases. The CDR3 totals 16 residues. The V segment lost 4 bases and the J segment 0 bases; nucleotides outside the gene matches: 7. Germline V gene sequence: CDR1 SGHKS, CDR2 YYEKEE (reference sequence). CDR3 nucleotide sequence: TGTGCCAGCAGCACATCGACAGGGAACTCCTACAATGAGCAGTTCTTC. Protein product: CASSTSTGNSYNEQFF.

This clone has more than one count but fewer than ten. The CDR3 region has the DNA TGTGCCAGCAGTTTCCCACCCCGAATAGCGGATTCCTACAATGAGCAGTTCTTC. As protein: CASSFPPRIADSYNEQFF. This chain uses TRBV28 with TRBJ2-1; D is possibly TRBD2 (6 bases). CDR1 and CDR2 (germline): MDHEN, SYDVKM. This CDR3 region has 18 residues. Deletions cut 3 bases from V and 1 base from J, with 19 bases between.

The chain links TRBV5-1 to TRBJ2-3; a possible D gene is TRBD1 (6 bases). This CDR3 has 17 residues. Between the trimmed V and J ends, which lost 0 bases and 6 bases, there was a span of 20 bases. The germline CDR1 and CDR2 sequences are SGHRS and YFSETQ. The CDR3 DNA is TGCGCCAGCAGCTTGGTGGGGTTATCGACAGGTCGGGATACGCAGTATTTT. Its protein is CASSLVGLSTGRDTQYF.

This clone was observed a few times. The chain is built from TRBV7-2 and TRBJ2-1, with 9 positions matching TRBD1. V was clipped by 4 bases and J by 1 base; unmatched bases: 11. Germline lookup yields CDR1 SGHTA and CDR2 FQGNSA. The CDR3 consists of 18 residues. The CDR3 sequence: CASSWVAAGTGSYNEQFF. CDR3 DNA: TGTGCCAGCAGCTGGGTAGCCGCCGGGACAGGGTCCTACAATGAGCAGTTCTTC. Looking up the rest from reference TRBV7-2 and TRBJ2-1 gives the full variable domain: GAGVSQSPSNKVTEKGKDVELRCDPISGHTALYWYRQSLGQGLEFLIYFQGNSAPDKSGLPSDRFSAERTGGSVSTLTIQRTQQEDSAVYLCASSWVAAGTGSYNEQFFGPGTRLTVL.

A remark on this clone: An end of the junction differs from the germline gene, which may be a read error. V is TRBV7-2 and J is TRBJ2-3, with D possibly being TRBD1 (5 bases). The germline V gene encodes CDR1 SGHTA and CDR2 FQGNSA. This CDR3 contains 14 residues. This CDR3 is CASNLSPTADTQYF. The DNA for the CDR3 is TGTGCCAGCAACTTATCTCCGACAGCAGATACGCAGTATTTT. Full variable domain (rest looked up from reference TRBV7-2 and TRBJ2-3): GAGVSQSPSNKVTEKGKDVELRCDPISGHTALYWYRQSLGQGLEFLIYFQGNSAPDKSGLPSDRFSAERTGGSVSTLTIQRTQQEDSAVYLCASNLSPTADTQYFGPGTRLTVL.

This clone has only a few counts. The chain couples TRBV18 to TRBJ2-7, with D possibly matching TRBD2 (5 bases). Per germline, CDR1 KGHSH and CDR2 LQKENI. There are 16 residues in the CDR3. V gave up 3 bases and J gave up 2 bases, with 17 bases separating them. DNA of the CDR3: TGTGCCAGCTCACCGTTTTCGGACTCCCAGACCTACGAGCAGTACTTC. Its translation is CASSPFSDSQTYEQYF.

This clone has more than one count but fewer than ten. The V call is TRBV7-9, the J call TRBJ2-7; perhaps TRBD1 as D (5 bases). Between the trimmed V and J ends, which lost 6 bases and 5 bases, there was a span of 11 bases. The germline V gene has CDR1 SEHNR and CDR2 FQNEAQ (reference sequence). The CDR3 contains 12 residues. The CDR3 is CASSIRGDEQYF. The DNA for the CDR3 is TGTGCCAGCAGTATTAGGGGCGACGAGCAGTACTTC.